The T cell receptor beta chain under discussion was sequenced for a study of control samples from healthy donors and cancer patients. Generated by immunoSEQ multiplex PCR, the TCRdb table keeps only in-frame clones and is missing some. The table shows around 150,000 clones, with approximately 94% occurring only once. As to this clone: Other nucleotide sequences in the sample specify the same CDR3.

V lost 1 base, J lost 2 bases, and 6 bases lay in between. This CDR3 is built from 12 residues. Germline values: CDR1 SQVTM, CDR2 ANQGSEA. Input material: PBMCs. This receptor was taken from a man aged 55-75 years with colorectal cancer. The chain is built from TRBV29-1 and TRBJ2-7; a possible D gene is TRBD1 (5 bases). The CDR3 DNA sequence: TGCAGCGTTGAAGGGGGCCCCTACGAGCAGTACTTC. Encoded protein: CSVEGGPYEQYF.